The clone carrying this T cell receptor beta chain was found a few times. Generated by immunoSEQ multiplex PCR, the TCRdb table keeps only in-frame clones and is missing some. The repertoire consists of fewer than 400,000 clones, with roughly 70% occurring once and the leading ten covering 10%. The data belong to a study of shared clonotypes between healthy human individuals. Germline-derived CDR1 and CDR2 are MDHEN and SYDVKM. V was pared by 8 bases and J by 9 bases, with 18 bases of the junction left unmatched. CDR3 length: 16 residues. The TCR comes from a young man in good health. Sequences were obtained from memory CD4+ T cells sorted from blood. Subset denoted: CD45RA-negative fraction. This chain connects TRBV28 to TRBJ2-1; the match to TRBD1 covers 8 bases. CDR3 coding DNA: TGTGCCAGCTCCTTGACCGGGACAGGAAGAATTGCTGAGCAGTTCTTC. Translating it yields CASSLTGTGRIAEQFF.